This TCR beta chain comes out of a study of control samples from healthy donors and cancer patients. This clone was recorded once. The protocol was immunoSEQ multiplex PCR, while the TCRdb copy is restricted to in-frame clones and leaves out a portion. The sample shows roughly 93,000 clones, approximately 91% of them seen only once. The CDR3 runs to 11 residues. Deletions cut 6 bases from V and 8 bases from J, with 10 bases between. CDR1 and CDR2 from the germline V gene are MDHEN and SYDVKM. This TCR derives from a woman aged 45-65 years with colorectal cancer. Sample: PBMCs. The chain carries TRBV28 and TRBJ1-2; no firm D call. The CDR3 nucleotides read TGTGCCAGCAGAGGGCCCCGCGGCTACACCTTC. It codes for CASRGPRGYTF.